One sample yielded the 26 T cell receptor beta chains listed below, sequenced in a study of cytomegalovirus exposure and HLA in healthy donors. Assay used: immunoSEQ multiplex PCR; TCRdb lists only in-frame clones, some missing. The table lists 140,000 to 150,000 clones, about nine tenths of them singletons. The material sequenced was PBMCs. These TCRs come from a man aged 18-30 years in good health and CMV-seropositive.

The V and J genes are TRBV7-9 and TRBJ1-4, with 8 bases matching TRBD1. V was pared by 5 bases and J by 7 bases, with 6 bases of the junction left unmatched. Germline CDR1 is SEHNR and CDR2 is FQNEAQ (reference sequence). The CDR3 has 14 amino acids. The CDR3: CASSPDRVVEKLFF. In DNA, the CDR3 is TGTGCCAGCAGCCCGGACAGGGTAGTTGAAAAACTGTTTTTT.

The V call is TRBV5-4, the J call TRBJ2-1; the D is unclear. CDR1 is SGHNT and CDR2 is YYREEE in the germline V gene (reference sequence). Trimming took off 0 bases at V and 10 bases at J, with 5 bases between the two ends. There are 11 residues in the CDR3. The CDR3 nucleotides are TGTGCCAGCAGCTTGGCGAGGGAGCAGTTCTTC. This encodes CASSLAREQFF. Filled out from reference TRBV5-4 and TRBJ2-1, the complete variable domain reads ETGVTQSPTHLIKTRGQQVTLRCSSQSGHNTVSWYQQALGQGPQFIFQYYREEENGRGNFPPRFSGLQFPNYSSELNVNALELDDSALYLCASSLAREQFFGPGTRLTVL.

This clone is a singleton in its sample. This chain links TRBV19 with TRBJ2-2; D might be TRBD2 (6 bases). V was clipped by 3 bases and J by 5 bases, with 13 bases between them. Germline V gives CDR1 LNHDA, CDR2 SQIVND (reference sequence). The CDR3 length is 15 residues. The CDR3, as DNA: TGTGCCAGTAGTATGGGGCGGGAATTTACCGGGGAGCTGTTTTTT. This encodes CASSMGREFTGELFF.

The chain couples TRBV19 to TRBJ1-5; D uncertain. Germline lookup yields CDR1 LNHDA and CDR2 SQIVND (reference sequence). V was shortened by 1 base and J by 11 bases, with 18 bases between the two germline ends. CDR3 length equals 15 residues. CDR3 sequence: CASSIGTLVLQSQHF. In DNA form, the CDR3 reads TGTGCCAGTAGTATAGGGACTCTAGTTCTTCAATCCCAGCATTTT.

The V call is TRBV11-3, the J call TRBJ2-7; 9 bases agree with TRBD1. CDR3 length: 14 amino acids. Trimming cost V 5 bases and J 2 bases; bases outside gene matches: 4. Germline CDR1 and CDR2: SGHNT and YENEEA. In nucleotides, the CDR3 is TGTGCCAGCAGCCTAGGGACAGGGACCTACGAGCAGTACTTC. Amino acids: CASSLGTGTYEQYF.

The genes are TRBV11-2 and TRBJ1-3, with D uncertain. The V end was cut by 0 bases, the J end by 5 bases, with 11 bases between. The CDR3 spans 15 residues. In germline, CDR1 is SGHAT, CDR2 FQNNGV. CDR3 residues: CASSLEVGVRNTIYF. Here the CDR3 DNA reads TGTGCCAGCAGCTTAGAGGTGGGAGTGCGAAACACCATATATTTT.

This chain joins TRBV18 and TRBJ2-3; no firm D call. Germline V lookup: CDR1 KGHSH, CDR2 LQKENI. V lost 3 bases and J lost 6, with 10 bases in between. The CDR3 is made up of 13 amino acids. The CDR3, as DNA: TGTGCCAGCTCACCGAGATTTCCCGATACGCAGTATTTT. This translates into CASSPRFPDTQYF.

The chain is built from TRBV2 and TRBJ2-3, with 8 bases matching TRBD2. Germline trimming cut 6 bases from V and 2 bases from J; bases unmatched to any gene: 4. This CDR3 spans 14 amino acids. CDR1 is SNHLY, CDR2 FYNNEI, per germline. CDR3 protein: CASRKTSATDTQYF. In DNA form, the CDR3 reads TGTGCCAGCAGGAAGACTAGCGCCACAGATACGCAGTATTTT.

CDR3: CASTGGGGNEQYF. The CDR3 nucleotides are TGTGCCAGCACGGGTGGGGGAGGGAACGAGCAGTACTTC. The chain links TRBV7-9 to TRBJ2-7; 7 positions match TRBD2. This CDR3 comprises 13 residues. Per the germline V gene, CDR1 is SEHNR and CDR2 is FQNEAQ (reference sequence). J was trimmed by 5 bases and V by 7 bases; bases with no gene match: 8.

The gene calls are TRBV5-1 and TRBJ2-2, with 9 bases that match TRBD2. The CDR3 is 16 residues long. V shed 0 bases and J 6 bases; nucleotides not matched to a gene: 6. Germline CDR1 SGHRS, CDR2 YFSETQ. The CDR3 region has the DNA TGCGCCAGCAGCTTGGGGGCTAGCGGGATATCCGGGGAGCTGTTTTTT. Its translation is CASSLGASGISGELFF. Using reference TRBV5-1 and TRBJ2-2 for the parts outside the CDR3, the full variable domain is KAGVTQTPRYLIKTRGQQVTLSCSPISGHRSVSWYQQTPGQGLQFLFEYFSETQRNKGNFPGRFSGRQFSNSRSEMNVSTLELGDSALYLCASSLGASGISGELFFGEGSRLTVL.

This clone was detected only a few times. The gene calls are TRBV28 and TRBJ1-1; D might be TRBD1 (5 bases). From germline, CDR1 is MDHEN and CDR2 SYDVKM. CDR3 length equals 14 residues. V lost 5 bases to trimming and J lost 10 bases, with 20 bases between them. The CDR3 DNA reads TGTGCCAGCAGTGGGAACCTTCAGGGTTGGACAGCTTTCTTT. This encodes CASSGNLQGWTAFF.

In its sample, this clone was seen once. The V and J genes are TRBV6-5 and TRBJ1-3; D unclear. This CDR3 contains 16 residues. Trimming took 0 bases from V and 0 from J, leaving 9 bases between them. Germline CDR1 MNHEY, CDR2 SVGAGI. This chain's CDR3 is CASSYSEPISGNTIYF. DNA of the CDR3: TGTGCCAGCAGTTACTCGGAGCCGATCTCTGGAAACACCATATATTTT.

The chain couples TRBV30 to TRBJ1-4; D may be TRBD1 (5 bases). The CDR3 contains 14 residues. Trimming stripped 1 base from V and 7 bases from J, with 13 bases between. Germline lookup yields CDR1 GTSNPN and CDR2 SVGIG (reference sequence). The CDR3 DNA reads TGTGCCTGGAGTGAGGGGAGGGCTGGTGAAAAACTGTTTTTT. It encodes CAWSEGRAGEKLFF. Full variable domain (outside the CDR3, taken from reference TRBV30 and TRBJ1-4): SQTIHQWPATLVQPVGSPLSLECTVEGTSNPNLYWYRQAAGRGLQLLFYSVGIGQISSEVPQNLSASRPQDRQFILSSKKLLLSDSGFYLCAWSEGRAGEKLFFGSGTQLSVL.

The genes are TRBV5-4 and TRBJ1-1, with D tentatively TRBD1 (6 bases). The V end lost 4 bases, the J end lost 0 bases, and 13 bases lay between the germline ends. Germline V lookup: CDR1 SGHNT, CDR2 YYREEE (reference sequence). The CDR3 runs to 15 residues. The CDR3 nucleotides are TGTGCCAGCAGCAACCCGGGACAAGTGAACACTGAAGCTTTCTTT. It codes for CASSNPGQVNTEAFF.

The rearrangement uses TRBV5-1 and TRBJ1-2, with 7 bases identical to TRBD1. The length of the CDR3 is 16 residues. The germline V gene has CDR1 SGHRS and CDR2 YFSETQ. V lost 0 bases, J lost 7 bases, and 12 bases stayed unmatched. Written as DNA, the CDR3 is TGCGCCAGCAGCTTGGGGGCTGAGGGGGCCGGCGCTGGCTACACCTTC. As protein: CASSLGAEGAGAGYTF.

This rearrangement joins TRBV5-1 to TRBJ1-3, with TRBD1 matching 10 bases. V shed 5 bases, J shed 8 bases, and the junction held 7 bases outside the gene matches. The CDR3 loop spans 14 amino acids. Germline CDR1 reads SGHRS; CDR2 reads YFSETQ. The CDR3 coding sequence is TGCGCCAGCAGTCTGACAGGGGGCCTAGACACCATATATTTT. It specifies CASSLTGGLDTIYF.

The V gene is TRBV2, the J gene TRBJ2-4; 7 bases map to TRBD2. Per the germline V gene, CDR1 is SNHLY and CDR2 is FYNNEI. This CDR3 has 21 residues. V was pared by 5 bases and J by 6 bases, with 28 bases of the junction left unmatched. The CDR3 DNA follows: TGTGCCAGCAGTTCCGGTCAAGGACATCCATGCGGGGGTAAAACGTTAAACATTCAGTACTTC. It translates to CASSSGQGHPCGGKTLNIQYF.

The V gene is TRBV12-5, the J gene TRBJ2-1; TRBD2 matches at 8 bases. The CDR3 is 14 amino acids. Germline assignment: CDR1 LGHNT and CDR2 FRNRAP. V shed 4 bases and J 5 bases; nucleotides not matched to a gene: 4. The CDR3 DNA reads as TGTGCTAGTGGTTGGCGGGAGGTAAACAATGAGCAGTTCTTC. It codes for CASGWREVNNEQFF.

The CDR3: CATSRDSYNEQFF. The CDR3 DNA follows: TGTGCCACCAGCCGGGACAGTTACAATGAGCAGTTCTTC. The chain combines TRBV15 with TRBJ2-1; 7 positions agree with TRBD1. Germline CDR1 reads LNHNV; CDR2 reads YYDKDF (reference sequence). V trimming: 5 bases; J trimming: 4 bases; junction bases outside the gene matches: 2. The CDR3 loop spans 13 amino acids. The full variable domain, in which reference TRBV15 and TRBJ2-1 provide the parts outside the CDR3, is DAMVIQNPRYQVTQFGKPVTLSCSQTLNHNVMYWYQQKSSQAPKLLFHYYDKDFNNEADTPDNFQSRRPNTSFCFLDIRSPGLGDTAMYLCATSRDSYNEQFFGPGTRLTVL.

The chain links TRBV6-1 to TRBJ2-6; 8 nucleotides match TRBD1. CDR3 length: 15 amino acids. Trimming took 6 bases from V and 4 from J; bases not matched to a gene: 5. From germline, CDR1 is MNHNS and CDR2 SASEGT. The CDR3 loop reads CASRRTGTGANVLTF. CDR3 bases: TGTGCCAGCAGGAGGACAGGGACCGGGGCCAACGTCCTGACTTTC.

As DNA, the CDR3 is TGCGCCAGCAGCCAAGTCAGGACAGGGGACGCGGAGACCCAGTACTTC. Its translation: CASSQVRTGDAETQYF. V gene TRBV4-1 combines with J gene TRBJ2-5, with 9 bases that match TRBD1. The V gene end was trimmed by 1 base and the J gene end by 5 bases; junction bases not matched to a gene: 8. CDR3 size: 16 residues. Germline V gene data show CDR1 as MGHRA and CDR2 as YSYEKL.

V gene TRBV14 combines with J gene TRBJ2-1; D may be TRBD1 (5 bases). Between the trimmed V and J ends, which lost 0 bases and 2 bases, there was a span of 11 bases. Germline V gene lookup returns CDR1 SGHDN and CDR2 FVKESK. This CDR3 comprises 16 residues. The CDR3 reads CASSQDLGAPYNEQFF. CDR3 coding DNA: TGTGCCAGCAGCCAAGATCTTGGGGCGCCCTACAATGAGCAGTTCTTC.

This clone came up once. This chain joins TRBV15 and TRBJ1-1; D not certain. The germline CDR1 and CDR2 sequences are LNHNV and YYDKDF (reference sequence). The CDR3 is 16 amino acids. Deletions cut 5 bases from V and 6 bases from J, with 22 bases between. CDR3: CATSPRNLLSLAEAFF. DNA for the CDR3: TGTGCCACCAGCCCGAGGAACCTACTGAGTTTGGCTGAAGCTTTCTTT.

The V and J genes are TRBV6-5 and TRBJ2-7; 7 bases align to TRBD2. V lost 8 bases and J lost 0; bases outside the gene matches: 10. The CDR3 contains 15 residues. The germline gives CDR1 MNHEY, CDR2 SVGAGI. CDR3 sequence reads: CASAWGGVASYEQYF. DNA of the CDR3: TGTGCCAGCGCTTGGGGGGGGGTCGCCTCCTACGAGCAGTACTTC.

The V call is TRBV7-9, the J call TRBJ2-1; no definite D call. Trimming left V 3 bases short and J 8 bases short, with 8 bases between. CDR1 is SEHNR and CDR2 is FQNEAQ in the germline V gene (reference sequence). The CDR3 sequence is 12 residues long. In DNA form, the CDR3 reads TGTGCCAGCAGCTTTCGGTCATATGAGCAGTTCTTC. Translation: CASSFRSYEQFF. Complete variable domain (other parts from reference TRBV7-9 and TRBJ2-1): DTGVSQNPRHKITKRGQNVTFRCDPISEHNRLYWYRQTLGQGPEFLTYFQNEAQLEKSRLLSDRFSAERPKGSFSTLEIQRTEQGDSAMYLCASSFRSYEQFFGPGTRLTVL.

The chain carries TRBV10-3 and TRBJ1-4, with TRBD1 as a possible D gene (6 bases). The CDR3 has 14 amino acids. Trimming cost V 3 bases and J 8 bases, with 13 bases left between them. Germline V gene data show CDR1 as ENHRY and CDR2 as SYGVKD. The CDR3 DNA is TGTGCCATCAGTGACGGCAGGGGAAAAGAAAAACTGTTTTTT. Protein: CAISDGRGKEKLFF.